This T cell receptor beta chain was obtained from a study of TIL therapy for anti-PD-1-resistant metastatic lung cancer. Study in general: Most patients had lung adenocarcinoma. By whole-exome sequencing, median non-synonymous tumor mutation burden was under 1.9 mutations per megabase.

Germline values: CDR1 MNHEY, CDR2 SMNVEV (reference sequence). This CDR3 spans 16 amino acids. V was shortened by 4 bases and J by 4 bases, with 19 bases between the two germline ends. Study-wide results and limits: Infused TIL clonotypes partially replaced the baseline blood repertoire, then decayed over months.

Regarding time point: pre-treatment sample, taken before nivolumab and TIL therapy. The immunoSEQ assay was v3. Using immunoSEQ multiplex PCR, the repertoire was profiled, and TCRdb retains in-frame clones only, with some absent. The sample gives under 65,000 clones, roughly 77% of which show up once; less than 3.5% is in the top ten. In regard to this clone: Its antigen is still unknown.

This rearrangement joins TRBV27 to TRBJ2-5; a weak D match, TRBD2 (6 bases). The starting material was blood, obtained at baseline. This clonotype was sampled from a person between 25 and 79 years old with non-small cell lung cancer. The CDR3 protein is CASSSSWGLLGETQYF. The DNA of the CDR3 is TGTGCCAGCAGTTCCTCTTGGGGACTGTTGGGAGAGACCCAGTACTTC.